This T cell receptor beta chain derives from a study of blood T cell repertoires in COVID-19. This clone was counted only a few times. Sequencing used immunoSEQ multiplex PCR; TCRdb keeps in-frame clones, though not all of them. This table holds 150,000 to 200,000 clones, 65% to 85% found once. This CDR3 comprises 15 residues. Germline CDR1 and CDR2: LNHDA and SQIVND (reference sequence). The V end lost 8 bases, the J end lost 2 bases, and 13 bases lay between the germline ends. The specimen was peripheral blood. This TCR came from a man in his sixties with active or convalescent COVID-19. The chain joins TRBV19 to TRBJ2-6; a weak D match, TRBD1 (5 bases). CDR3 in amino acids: CASLRMGPGANVLTF. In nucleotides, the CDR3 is TGTGCCAGTCTAAGGATGGGGCCTGGGGCCAACGTCCTGACTTTC.